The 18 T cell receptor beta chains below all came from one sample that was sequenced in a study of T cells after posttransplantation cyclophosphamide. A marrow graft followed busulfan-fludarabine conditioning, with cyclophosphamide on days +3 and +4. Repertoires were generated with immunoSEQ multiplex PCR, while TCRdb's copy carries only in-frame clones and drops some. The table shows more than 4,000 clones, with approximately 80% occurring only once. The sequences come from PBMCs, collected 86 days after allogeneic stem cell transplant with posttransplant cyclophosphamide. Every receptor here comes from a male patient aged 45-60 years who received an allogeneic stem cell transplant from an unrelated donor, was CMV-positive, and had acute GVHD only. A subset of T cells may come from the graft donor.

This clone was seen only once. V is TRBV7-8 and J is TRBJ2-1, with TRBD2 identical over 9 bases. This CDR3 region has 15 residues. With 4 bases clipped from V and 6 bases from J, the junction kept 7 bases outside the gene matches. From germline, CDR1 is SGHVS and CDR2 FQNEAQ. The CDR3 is CASSWVSGRGNEQFF. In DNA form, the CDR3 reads TGTGCCAGCAGCTGGGTTAGCGGGAGAGGCAATGAGCAGTTCTTC. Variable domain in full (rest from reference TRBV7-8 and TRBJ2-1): GAGVSQSPRYKVAKRGQDVALRCDPISGHVSLFWYQQALGQGPEFLTYFQNEAQLDKSGLPSDRFFAERPEGSVSTLKIQRTQQEDSAVYLCASSWVSGRGNEQFFGPGTRLTVL.

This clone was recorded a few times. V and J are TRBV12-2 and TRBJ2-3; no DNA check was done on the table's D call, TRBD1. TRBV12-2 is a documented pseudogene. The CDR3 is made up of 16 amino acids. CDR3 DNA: TGTGCAAGTCGCTTAGAACAGGGGGTTCGCACAGATACGCAGTATTTT. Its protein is CASRLEQGVRTDTQYF.

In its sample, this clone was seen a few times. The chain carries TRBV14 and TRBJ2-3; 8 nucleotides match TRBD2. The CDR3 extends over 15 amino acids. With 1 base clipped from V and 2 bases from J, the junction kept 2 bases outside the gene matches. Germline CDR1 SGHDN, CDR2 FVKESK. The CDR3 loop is CASSQVAGTTDTQYF. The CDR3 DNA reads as TGTGCCAGCAGCCAAGTAGCGGGGACCACAGATACGCAGTATTTT.

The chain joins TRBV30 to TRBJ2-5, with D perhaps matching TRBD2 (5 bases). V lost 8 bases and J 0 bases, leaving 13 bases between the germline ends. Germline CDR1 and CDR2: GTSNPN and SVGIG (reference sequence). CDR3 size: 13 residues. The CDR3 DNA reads TGTGCCGGAGGCAGGTCGTACCAAGAGACCCAGTACTTC. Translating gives CAGGRSYQETQYF.

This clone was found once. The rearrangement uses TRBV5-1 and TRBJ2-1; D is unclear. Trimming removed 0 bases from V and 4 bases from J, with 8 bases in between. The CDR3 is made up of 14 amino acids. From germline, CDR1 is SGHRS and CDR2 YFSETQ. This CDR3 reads CASSLDSYYNEQFF. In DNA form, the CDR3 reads TGCGCCAGCAGCTTGGACAGTTATTACAATGAGCAGTTCTTC.

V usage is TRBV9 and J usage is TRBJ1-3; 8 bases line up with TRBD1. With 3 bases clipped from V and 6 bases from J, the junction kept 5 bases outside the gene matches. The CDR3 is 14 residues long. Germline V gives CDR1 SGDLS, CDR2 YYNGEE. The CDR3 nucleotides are TGTGCCAGCAGCGGACAGGGGATCGAAAACACCATATATTTT. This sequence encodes CASSGQGIENTIYF.

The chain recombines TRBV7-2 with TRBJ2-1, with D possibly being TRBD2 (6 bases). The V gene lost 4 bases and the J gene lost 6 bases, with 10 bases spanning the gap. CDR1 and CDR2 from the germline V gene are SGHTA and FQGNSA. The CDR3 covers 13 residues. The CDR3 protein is CASSYMGGNEQFF. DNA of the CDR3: TGTGCCAGCAGCTACATGGGAGGCAATGAGCAGTTCTTC.

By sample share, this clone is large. The DNA of the CDR3 is TGTGCCAGCAGCGCGCCGCGAGCGGGAGGGCGGAAAGATACGCAGTATTTT. The encoded protein is CASSAPRAGGRKDTQYF. V gene TRBV7-9 combines with J gene TRBJ2-3; the match to TRBD2 covers 10 bases. This CDR3 has 17 amino acids. V trimming: 5 bases; J trimming: 5 bases; junction bases outside the gene matches: 13. From germline, CDR1 is SEHNR and CDR2 FQNEAQ (reference sequence).

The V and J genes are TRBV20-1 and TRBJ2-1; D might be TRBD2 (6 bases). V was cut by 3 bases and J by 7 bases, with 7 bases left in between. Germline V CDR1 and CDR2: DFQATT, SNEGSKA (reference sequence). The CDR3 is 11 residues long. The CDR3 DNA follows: TGCAGTGCTAGTGGGGGGAATGAGCAGTTCTTC. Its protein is CSASGGNEQFF.

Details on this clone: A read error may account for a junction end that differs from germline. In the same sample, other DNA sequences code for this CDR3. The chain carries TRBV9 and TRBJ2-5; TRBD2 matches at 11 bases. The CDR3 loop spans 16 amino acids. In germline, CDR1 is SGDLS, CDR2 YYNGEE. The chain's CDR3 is CANSVALAGGQETQYF. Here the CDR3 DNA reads TGTGCCAACAGCGTAGCGTTAGCGGGGGGGCAGGAGACCCAGTACTTC. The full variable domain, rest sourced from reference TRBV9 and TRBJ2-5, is DSGVTQTPKHLITATGQRVTLRCSPRSGDLSVYWYQQSLDQGLQFLIQYYNGEERAKGNILERFSAQQFPDLHSELNLSSLELGDSALYFCANSVALAGGQETQYFGPGTRLLVL.

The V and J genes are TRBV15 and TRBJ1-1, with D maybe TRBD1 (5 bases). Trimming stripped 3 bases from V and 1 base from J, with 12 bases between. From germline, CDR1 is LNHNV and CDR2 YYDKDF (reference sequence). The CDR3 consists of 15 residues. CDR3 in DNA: TGTGCCACCAGCAGCTACACAGGAAAGAACACTGAAGCTTTCTTT. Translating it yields CATSSYTGKNTEAFF.

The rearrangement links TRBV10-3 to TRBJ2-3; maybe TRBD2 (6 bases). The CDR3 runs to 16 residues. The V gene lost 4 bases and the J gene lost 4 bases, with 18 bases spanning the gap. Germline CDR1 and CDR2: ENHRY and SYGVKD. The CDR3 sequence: CAISALLAWGPDTQYF. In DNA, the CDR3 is TGTGCCATCAGTGCCCTACTAGCATGGGGCCCAGATACGCAGTATTTT.

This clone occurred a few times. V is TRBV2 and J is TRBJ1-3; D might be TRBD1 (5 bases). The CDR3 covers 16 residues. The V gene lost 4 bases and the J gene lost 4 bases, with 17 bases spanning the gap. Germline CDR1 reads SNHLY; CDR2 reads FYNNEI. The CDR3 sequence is CASSVRRGGVGNTIYF. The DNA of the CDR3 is TGTGCCAGCAGTGTAAGGAGGGGCGGAGTGGGAAACACCATATATTTT.

This CDR3 is CASSVFTSGRGFQETQYF. Here the CDR3 DNA reads TGTGCCAGCAGTGTTTTCACTAGCGGGAGGGGATTCCAAGAGACCCAGTACTTC. This chain connects TRBV6-4 to TRBJ2-5; 13 nucleotides agree with TRBD2. Trimming removed 4 bases from V and 1 base from J; junction bases left unmatched: 9. The CDR3 consists of 18 residues. Germline V CDR1 and CDR2: MRHNA, SNTAGT.

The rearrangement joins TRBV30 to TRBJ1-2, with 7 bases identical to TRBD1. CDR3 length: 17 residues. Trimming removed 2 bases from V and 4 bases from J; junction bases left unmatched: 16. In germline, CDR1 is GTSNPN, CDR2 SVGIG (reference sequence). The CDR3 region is CAWSFYLLTGNGYGYTF. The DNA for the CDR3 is TGTGCCTGGAGTTTCTACCTCTTGACAGGGAATGGCTATGGCTACACCTTC.

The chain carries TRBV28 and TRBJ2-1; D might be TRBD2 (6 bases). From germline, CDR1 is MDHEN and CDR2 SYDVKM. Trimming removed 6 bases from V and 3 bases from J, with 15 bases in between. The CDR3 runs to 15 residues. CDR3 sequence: CASSVIAAFYNEQFF. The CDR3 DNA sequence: TGTGCCAGCAGCGTTATAGCGGCCTTCTACAATGAGCAGTTCTTC.

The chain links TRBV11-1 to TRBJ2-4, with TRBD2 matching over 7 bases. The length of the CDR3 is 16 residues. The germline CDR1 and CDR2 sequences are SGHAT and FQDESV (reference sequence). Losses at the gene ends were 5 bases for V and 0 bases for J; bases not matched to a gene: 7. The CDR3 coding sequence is TGTGCCAGCAGCACTACTAGCGACCTAGCCAAAAACATTCAGTACTTC. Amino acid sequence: CASSTTSDLAKNIQYF.

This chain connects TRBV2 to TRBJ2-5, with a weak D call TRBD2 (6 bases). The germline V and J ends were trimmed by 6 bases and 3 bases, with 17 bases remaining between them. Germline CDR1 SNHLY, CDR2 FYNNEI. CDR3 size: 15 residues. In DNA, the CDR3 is TGTGCCAGCAGCCAACAGACTAGTACAGAAGAGACCCAGTACTTC. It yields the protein CASSQQTSTEETQYF.